This TCR beta chain was identified during a study of T cell clonality in common variable immunodeficiency (dated by TCRdb to 2013 to 2016). Overall results and qualifications from the work: CVID subjects shared fewer TCRbeta clones with each other than healthy controls did (p < 0.0001). CVID TCRbeta sequences reportedly showed fewer deletions and N-nucleotide insertions and lacked highly modified clones with 13 or more V deletions. TCRbeta clonality was higher in CVID subjects than in healthy controls (t-test p = 0.018), and the increase was most characteristic of about a third of subjects. Although equal DNA input was used, an average of approximately 82,000 unique sequences per sample was obtained for controls, compared with approximately 30,000 for CVID samples. Correlations of repertoire features with clinical complications were constrained by heterogeneity among patients within the CVID cohort. It was noted by the authors that sequencing of the repertoires of T cell subpopulations would be needed to clarify the cause of the increased clonality in CVID.

Taken from cysteine to phenylalanine, the CDR3 has 15 residues. Shown are 36 bases from within the CDR3, in frame from base 1. After removal of 3 bases from V and 5 bases from J, the junction retains 8 bases not matched to a gene. The germline V gene supplies CDR1 KGHDR and CDR2 SFDVKD. Equivalent amounts of genomic DNA from CVID and control samples were used as sequencing input. For every sample, a 60 bp segment covering the rearranged TCRbeta CDR3 region was amplified and then sequenced. The immunoSEQ assay, a bias-corrected multiplex PCR combined with high-throughput sequencing, was used to amplify TCRbeta. On the authors' methods: Each unique nucleotide sequence was treated as a clone and annotated with V, D and J genes, copy number and frequency. Sequences were labeled productive if in frame, and non-productive if out of frame or containing stop codons. Clonality was calculated from Shannon's entropy as previously described. Mean CDR3 Kyte-Doolittle hydropathy was derived from the predicted amino acid sequences of productive clones. Hierarchical clustering of scaled V gene usage was performed with the R hclust function using Manhattan distance and complete linkage. Sharing of clones by CDR3 amino acid sequence was evaluated by resampling 12 repertoires per group over 100 rounds. The repertoires were searched for about 70 published EBV-specific TCRbeta sequences and some 250 published CMV-specific TCRbeta sequences. After two CVID samples that produced fewer than 10,000 sequences were dropped from the analysis, some 40 CVID repertoires remained. TCRdb took this table from immuneACCESS and kept in-frame rearrangements with V and J called. Such tables lack part of the clones; where checked against another copy, unresolved V genes explain under half of the gap, and the rest is unexplained. That table furnishes V, J and clone size, whereas the DNA furnished D and trimming. For this sample, the table gives about 15,000 clones. The ten largest account for 4.9% of the sample.

This clone is medium-sized (0.01 to 0.1%), judged from its frequency; no count is recorded. Which antigen it targets is not known. Read data end 3 residues before the CDR3 end; the end is taken from the germline J gene. CVID was diagnosed by standard criteria: serum IgG, IgA and/or IgM reduced below normal range, plus specific antibody deficiency. There were some 46 subjects in the CVID group (approximately 30 male and about 15 female), ranging in age from roughly 8 to 64 years, with a mean age of roughly 40. Most CVID patients and most healthy controls were of Caucasian heritage. All CVID subjects had received replacement immunoglobulin therapy for at least one year at the time of study participation. No CVID subject was ill or taking immunomodulatory or immunosuppressive medication when blood was collected. Heparinized peripheral whole blood samples of roughly 5 to 8.5 ml were obtained from each donor. Genomic DNA from adults with common variable immune deficiency (CVID) and from healthy adult controls was used to sequence TCRbeta CDR3 repertoires. Diluted blood was density-centrifuged over Hypaque 1077 or Ficoll-Paque to isolate peripheral blood mononuclear cells. Genomic DNA was obtained from unsorted mononuclear cells through either Qiagen column purification or a centrifugation-based method.

The chain was built from TRBV24-1 and TRBJ2-5; 7 middle bases align to TRBD1. Sequences were obtained from peripheral blood mononuclear cells. The source of this sequence is a human donor with common variable immunodeficiency. CDR3 bases read: TGTGCCACCAGTGATCCCCGACAGGGTGTGGAGACC. This yields the protein CATSDPRQGVET. The full CDR3 protein reads CATSDPRQGVETQYF.